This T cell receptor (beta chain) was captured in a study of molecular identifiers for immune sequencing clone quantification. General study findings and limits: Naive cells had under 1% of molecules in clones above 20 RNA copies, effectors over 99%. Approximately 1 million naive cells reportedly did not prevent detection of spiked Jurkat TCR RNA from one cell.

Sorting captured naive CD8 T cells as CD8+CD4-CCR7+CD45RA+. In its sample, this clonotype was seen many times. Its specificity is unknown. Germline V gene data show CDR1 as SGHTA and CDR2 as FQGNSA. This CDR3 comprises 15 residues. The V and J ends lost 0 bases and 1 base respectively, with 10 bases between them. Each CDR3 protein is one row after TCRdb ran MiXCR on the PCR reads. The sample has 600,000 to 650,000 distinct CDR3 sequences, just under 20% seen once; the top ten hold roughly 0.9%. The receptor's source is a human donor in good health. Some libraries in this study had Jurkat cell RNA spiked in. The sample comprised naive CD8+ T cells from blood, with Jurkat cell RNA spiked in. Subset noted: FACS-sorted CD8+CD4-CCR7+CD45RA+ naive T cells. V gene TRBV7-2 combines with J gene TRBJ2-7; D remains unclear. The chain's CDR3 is CASSLADGGSYEQYF. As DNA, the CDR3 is TGTGCCAGCAGCTTAGCTGACGGCGGATCCTACGAGCAGTACTTC.